Shown below are 17 T cell receptor beta chains from a single sample sequenced in a study of cytomegalovirus exposure and HLA in healthy donors. 13 Jbeta primers and 60 Vbeta primers were used for the PCR. Produced via immunoSEQ multiplex PCR; TCRdb's table is partial and in-frame only. The data hold some 85,000 clones, with around 79% observed a single time. Material for sequencing was PBMCs. Receptors were obtained from a man between 18 and 35 years old in good health and CMV-seropositive.

V gene TRBV27 combines with J gene TRBJ2-1; D is perhaps TRBD2 (6 bases). CDR3 length equals 14 residues. Germline V gene lookup returns CDR1 MNHEY and CDR2 SMNVEV (reference sequence). V lost 7 bases and J lost 10, with 20 bases in between. CDR3 sequence: CASNPGGLGHEQFF. The CDR3 DNA reads TGTGCCAGCAACCCTGGGGGACTGGGGCACGAGCAGTTCTTC.

The V call is TRBV4-1, the J call TRBJ2-1; the D gene is possibly TRBD2 (6 bases). The ends were cut back, 0 bases at V and 8 bases at J, with 23 bases in the middle. Germline V gene data show CDR1 as MGHRA and CDR2 as YSYEKL. The CDR3 runs 18 residues. The CDR3 region is CASSQEPSLAAPIYEQFF. Here the CDR3 DNA reads TGCGCCAGCAGCCAAGAACCCTCACTAGCAGCTCCCATTTATGAGCAGTTCTTC.

This chain's CDR3 is CASSERDRGWNTEAFF. In nucleotides, the CDR3 is TGTGCCAGCAGCGAGAGGGACAGGGGGTGGAACACTGAAGCTTTCTTT. The chain has TRBV5-4 and TRBJ1-1; 11 bases fit TRBD1. The CDR3 runs 16 residues. Germline lookup yields CDR1 SGHNT and CDR2 YYREEE (reference sequence). V shed 4 bases and J 1 base; nucleotides not matched to a gene: 6.

The chain recombines TRBV19 with TRBJ2-7, with D maybe TRBD1 (6 bases). Germline CDR1 LNHDA, CDR2 SQIVND (reference sequence). The CDR3 spans 13 residues. V was clipped by 5 bases and J by 4 bases, with 12 bases between them. CDR3 in amino acids: CASSPGEGYEQYF. The CDR3 bases are TGTGCCAGTAGTCCAGGGGAAGGATACGAGCAGTACTTC.

The chain links TRBV4-1 to TRBJ2-7; TRBD1 might be the D (6 bases). Germline V CDR1 and CDR2: MGHRA, YSYEKL. V was clipped by 2 bases and J by 2 bases, with 13 bases between them. CDR3 length: 15 amino acids. CDR3 DNA sequence: TGCGCCAGCAGCCAATCCACAGGGAACCCCTACGAGCAGTACTTC. This encodes CASSQSTGNPYEQYF.

This chain connects TRBV9 to TRBJ1-2, with a weak D call TRBD1 (6 bases). The CDR3 has 16 amino acids. The V end was cut by 0 bases, the J end by 5 bases, with 17 bases between. The germline CDR1 and CDR2 sequences are SGDLS and YYNGEE. This chain's CDR3 is CASSVDVRGTTYGYTF. The DNA of the CDR3 is TGTGCCAGCAGCGTAGACGTCAGGGGAACGACATATGGCTACACCTTC.

The chain uses TRBV5-4 and TRBJ2-1, with TRBD2 matching 14 bases. The CDR3 runs 16 residues. The V and J ends lost 4 bases and 5 bases, in that order; junction bases with no gene match: 5. Germline V gene data show CDR1 as SGHNT and CDR2 as YYREEE (reference sequence). The CDR3, as DNA: TGTGCCAGCAGCCCCGGGACTAGCGGGAGTAACAATGAGCAGTTCTTC. Amino acids: CASSPGTSGSNNEQFF.

V and J are TRBV10-3 and TRBJ2-1; D might be TRBD2 (6 bases). V was clipped by 0 bases and J by 5 bases, with 8 bases between them. Germline CDR1 ENHRY, CDR2 SYGVKD. CDR3 length: 14 amino acids. The CDR3 sequence: CAISESGLNNEQFF. As DNA, the CDR3 is TGTGCCATCAGTGAGTCGGGACTCAACAATGAGCAGTTCTTC.

V gene TRBV14 combines with J gene TRBJ2-7; the D gene is possibly TRBD2 (6 bases). Trimming removed 3 bases from V and 3 bases from J, with 15 bases in between. This CDR3 comprises 15 residues. The V gene's germline CDR1 is SGHDN and CDR2 FVKESK. The CDR3 DNA sequence: TGTGCCAGCAGCCACCGGGACTTCTCCTTCTACGAGCAGTACTTC. Its translation: CASSHRDFSFYEQYF.

A remark on this clone: This specimen includes other DNA sequences encoding the same CDR3. The V gene is TRBV2, the J gene TRBJ2-1, with D unclear. This CDR3 is built from 10 residues. Germline CDR1 SNHLY, CDR2 FYNNEI. With 4 bases removed from V and 8 bases from J, the gap between germline ends came to 3 bases. For the CDR3, the DNA is TGTGCCAGCAGTGCGTATGAGCAGTTCTTC. Translation gives CASSAYEQFF.

The table lists this clone with a few counts. This chain connects TRBV9 to TRBJ2-7; a weak D match, TRBD1 (5 bases). CDR1 is SGDLS, CDR2 YYNGEE, per germline. V was trimmed by 4 bases and J by 4 bases, leaving 21 bases between them. The CDR3 is 16 residues long. CDR3 amino acids: CASSPRKQQDHYEQYF. DNA for the CDR3: TGTGCCAGCAGCCCACGCAAACAACAGGACCATTACGAGCAGTACTTC.

Notes on this clone: The same CDR3 can be traced to other DNA sequences in this sample. The CDR3 region has the DNA TGCGCCAGCAGCCAAGAGGGGACAGGAGCCTACGAGCAGTACTTC. It translates to CASSQEGTGAYEQYF. J is TRBJ2-7 and V is TRBV4-1; 8 nucleotides align to TRBD1. The CDR3 spans 15 residues. Per germline, CDR1 MGHRA and CDR2 YSYEKL. V lost 0 bases, J lost 2 bases, and 3 bases stayed unmatched.

The chain combines TRBV5-4 with TRBJ2-1; D not certain. Germline V gene lookup returns CDR1 SGHNT and CDR2 YYREEE (reference sequence). The V end lost 6 bases, the J end lost 3 bases, and 19 bases lay between the germline ends. This CDR3 comprises 16 residues. CDR3: CASKYGGSVLYNEQFF. The CDR3 DNA reads as TGTGCCAGCAAGTATGGTGGCTCCGTCCTCTACAATGAGCAGTTCTTC.

The gene calls are TRBV25-1 and TRBJ1-5; no definite D call. The V end was cut by 3 bases, the J end by 2 bases, with 8 bases between. CDR3 length: 14 amino acids. In germline, CDR1 is MGHDK, CDR2 SYGVNS. The CDR3 nucleotides are TGTGCCAGCAGTGAGGTTGGAGGCAATCAGCCCCAGCATTTT. Its protein product is CASSEVGGNQPQHF.

V and J are TRBV5-4 and TRBJ1-1; D call uncertain. Germline CDR1 SGHNT, CDR2 YYREEE (reference sequence). Trimming removed 0 bases from V and 5 bases from J, with 23 bases in between. This CDR3 is built from 18 residues. CDR3 DNA: TGTGCCAGCAGCTTGGCTTCACTCAGACCGAGCGGAGGGACTGAAGCTTTCTTT. Protein product: CASSLASLRPSGGTEAFF.

This rearrangement joins TRBV5-4 to TRBJ2-4, with 8 bases lining up with TRBD1. Germline V lookup: CDR1 SGHNT, CDR2 YYREEE (reference sequence). V lost 4 bases to trimming and J lost 8 bases; unmatched junction nucleotides: 5. The length of the CDR3 is 13 residues. CDR3 DNA: TGTGCCAGCAGCGTAGGACAGGGTGACATTCAGTACTTC. Translating it yields CASSVGQGDIQYF.

V gene TRBV10-3 combines with J gene TRBJ1-3; the D is unclear. This CDR3 spans 13 amino acids. V lost 8 bases to trimming and J lost 0 bases, with 8 bases between them. Germline V lookup: CDR1 ENHRY, CDR2 SYGVKD. The CDR3 is CAISKHSGNTIYF. CDR3 nucleotides: TGTGCCATCTCGAAGCACTCTGGAAACACCATATATTTT.